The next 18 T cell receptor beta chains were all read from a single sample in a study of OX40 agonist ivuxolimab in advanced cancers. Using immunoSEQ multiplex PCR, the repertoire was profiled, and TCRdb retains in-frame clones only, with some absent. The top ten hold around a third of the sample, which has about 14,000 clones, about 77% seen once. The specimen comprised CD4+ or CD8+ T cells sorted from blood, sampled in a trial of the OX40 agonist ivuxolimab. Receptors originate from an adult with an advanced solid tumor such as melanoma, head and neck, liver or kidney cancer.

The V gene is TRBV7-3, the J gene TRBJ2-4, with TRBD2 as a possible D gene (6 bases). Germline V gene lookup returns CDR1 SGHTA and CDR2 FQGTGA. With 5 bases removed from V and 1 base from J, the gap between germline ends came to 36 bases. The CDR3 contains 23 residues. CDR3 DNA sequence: TGTGCCAGCAGCCTAAAAAACCGACAGCGTTCAGATTCCGGGGGATGGGCCAAAAACATTCAGTACTTC. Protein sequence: CASSLKNRQRSDSGGWAKNIQYF.

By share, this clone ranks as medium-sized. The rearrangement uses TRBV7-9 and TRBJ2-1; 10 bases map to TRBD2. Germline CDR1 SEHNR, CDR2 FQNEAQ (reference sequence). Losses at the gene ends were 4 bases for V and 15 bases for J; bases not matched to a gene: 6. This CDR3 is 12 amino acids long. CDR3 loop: CASSYLAGALFF. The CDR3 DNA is TGTGCCAGCAGCTATCTAGCGGGAGCGTTGTTCTTC.

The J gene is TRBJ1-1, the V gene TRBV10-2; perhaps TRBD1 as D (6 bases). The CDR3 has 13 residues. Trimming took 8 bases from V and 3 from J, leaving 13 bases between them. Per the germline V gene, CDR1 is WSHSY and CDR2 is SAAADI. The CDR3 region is CASLQGSYTEAFF. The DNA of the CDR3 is TGCGCCAGCCTACAGGGCTCGTACACTGAAGCTTTCTTT.

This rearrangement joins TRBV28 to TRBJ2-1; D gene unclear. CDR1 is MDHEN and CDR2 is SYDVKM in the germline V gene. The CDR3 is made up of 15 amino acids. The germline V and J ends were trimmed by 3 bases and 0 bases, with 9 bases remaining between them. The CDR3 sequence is CASSLPGSSYNEQFF. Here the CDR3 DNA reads TGTGCCAGCAGTTTGCCCGGTAGCTCCTACAATGAGCAGTTCTTC. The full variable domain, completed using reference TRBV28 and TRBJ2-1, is DVKVTQSSRYLVKRTGEKVFLECVQDMDHENMFWYRQDPGLGLRLIYFSYDVKMKEKGDIPEGYSVSREKKERFSLILESASTNQTSMYLCASSLPGSSYNEQFFGPGTRLTVL.

The CDR3 loop is CASSVFPSGGAYEQFF. In DNA form, the CDR3 reads TGTGCCAGCAGCGTATTCCCCAGCGGGGGGGCCTATGAGCAGTTCTTC. The chain employs TRBV9 and TRBJ2-1, with 10 positions matching TRBD2. CDR3 length: 16 residues. V was clipped by 1 base and J by 8 bases; unmatched bases: 9. The germline gives CDR1 SGDLS, CDR2 YYNGEE.

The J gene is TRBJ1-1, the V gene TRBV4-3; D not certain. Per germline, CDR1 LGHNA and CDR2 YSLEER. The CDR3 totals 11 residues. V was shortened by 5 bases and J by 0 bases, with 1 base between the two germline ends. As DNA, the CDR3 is TGCGCCAGCAGCTTGAACACTGAAGCTTTCTTT. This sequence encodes CASSLNTEAFF.

The CDR3: CASSGSGLAREQYF. Written as DNA, the CDR3 is TGTGCCAGCAGCGGGTCGGGACTAGCGCGGGAGCAGTACTTC. The chain is built from TRBV7-2 and TRBJ2-7; 10 bases agree with TRBD2. Germline loops: CDR1 SGHTA, CDR2 FQGNSA. Germline trimming cut 5 bases from V and 7 bases from J; bases unmatched to any gene: 8. CDR3 length: 14 amino acids.

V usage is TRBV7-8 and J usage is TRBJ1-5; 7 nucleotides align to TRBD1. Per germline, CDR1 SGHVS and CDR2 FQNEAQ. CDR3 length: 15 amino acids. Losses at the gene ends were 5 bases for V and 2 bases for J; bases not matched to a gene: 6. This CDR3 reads CASSPSRGGNQPQHF. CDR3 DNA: TGTGCCAGCAGCCCAAGCAGGGGGGGCAATCAGCCCCAGCATTTT.

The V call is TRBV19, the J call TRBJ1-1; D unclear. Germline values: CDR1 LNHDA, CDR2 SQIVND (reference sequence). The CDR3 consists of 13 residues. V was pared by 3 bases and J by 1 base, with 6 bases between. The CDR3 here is CASSINQNTEAFF. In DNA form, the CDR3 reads TGTGCCAGTAGTATCAACCAGAACACTGAAGCTTTCTTT.

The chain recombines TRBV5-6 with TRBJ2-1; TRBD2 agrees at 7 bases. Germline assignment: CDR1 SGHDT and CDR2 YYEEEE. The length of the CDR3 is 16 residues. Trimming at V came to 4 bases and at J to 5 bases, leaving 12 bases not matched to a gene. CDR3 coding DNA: TGTGCCAGCAGCCATGCGGCAGCGGGGATCAACAATGAGCAGTTCTTC. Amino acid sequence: CASSHAAAGINNEQFF.

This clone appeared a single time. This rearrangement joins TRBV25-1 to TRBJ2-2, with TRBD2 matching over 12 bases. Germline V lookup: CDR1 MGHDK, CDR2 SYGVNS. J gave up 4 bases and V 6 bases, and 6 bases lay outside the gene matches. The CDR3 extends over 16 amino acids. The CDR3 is CASSVGLAGRTGELFF. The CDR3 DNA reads TGTGCCAGCAGCGTAGGACTAGCGGGGCGCACCGGGGAGCTGTTTTTT.

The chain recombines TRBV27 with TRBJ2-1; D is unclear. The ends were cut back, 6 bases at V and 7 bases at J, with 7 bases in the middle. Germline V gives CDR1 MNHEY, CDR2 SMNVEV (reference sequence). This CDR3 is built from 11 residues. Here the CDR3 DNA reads TGTGCCAGCAGCATAGGGAATGAGCAGTTCTTC. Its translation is CASSIGNEQFF.

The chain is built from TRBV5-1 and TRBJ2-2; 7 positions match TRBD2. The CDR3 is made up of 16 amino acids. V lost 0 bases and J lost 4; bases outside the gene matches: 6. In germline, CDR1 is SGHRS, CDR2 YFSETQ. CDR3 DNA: TGCGCCAGCAGCTTGGGACTAGCAGTAAGCACCGGGGAGCTGTTTTTT. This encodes CASSLGLAVSTGELFF.

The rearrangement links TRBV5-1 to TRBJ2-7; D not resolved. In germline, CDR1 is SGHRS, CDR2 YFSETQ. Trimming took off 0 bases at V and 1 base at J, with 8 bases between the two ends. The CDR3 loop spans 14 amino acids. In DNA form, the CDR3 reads TGCGCCAGCAGCTTGGCAAGTAGTTCCTACGAGCAGTACTTC. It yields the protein CASSLASSSYEQYF. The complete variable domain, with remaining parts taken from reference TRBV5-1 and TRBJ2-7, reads KAGVTQTPRYLIKTRGQQVTLSCSPISGHRSVSWYQQTPGQGLQFLFEYFSETQRNKGNFPGRFSGRQFSNSRSEMNVSTLELGDSALYLCASSLASSSYEQYFGPGTRLTVT.

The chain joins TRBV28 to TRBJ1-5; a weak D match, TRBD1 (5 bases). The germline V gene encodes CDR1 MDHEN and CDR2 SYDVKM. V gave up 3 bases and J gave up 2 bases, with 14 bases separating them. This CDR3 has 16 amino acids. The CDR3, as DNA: TGTGCCAGCAGTTTCTTAGGGGAGTGGGGCAATCAGCCCCAGCATTTT. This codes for CASSFLGEWGNQPQHF. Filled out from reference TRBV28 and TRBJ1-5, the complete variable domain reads DVKVTQSSRYLVKRTGEKVFLECVQDMDHENMFWYRQDPGLGLRLIYFSYDVKMKEKGDIPEGYSVSREKKERFSLILESASTNQTSMYLCASSFLGEWGNQPQHFGDGTRLSIL.

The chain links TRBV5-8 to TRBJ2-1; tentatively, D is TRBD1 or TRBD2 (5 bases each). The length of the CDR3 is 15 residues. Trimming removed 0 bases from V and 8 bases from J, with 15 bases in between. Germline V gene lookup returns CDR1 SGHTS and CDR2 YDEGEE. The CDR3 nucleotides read TGTGCCAGCAGCTTGGGTCCAGGGAGAAATCATGAGCAGTTCTTC. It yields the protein CASSLGPGRNHEQFF. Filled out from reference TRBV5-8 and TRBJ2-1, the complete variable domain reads EAGVTQSPTHLIKTRGQQATLRCSPISGHTSVYWYQQALGLGLQFLLWYDEGEERNRGNFPPRFSGRQFPNYSSELNVNALELEDSALYLCASSLGPGRNHEQFFGPGTRLTVL.

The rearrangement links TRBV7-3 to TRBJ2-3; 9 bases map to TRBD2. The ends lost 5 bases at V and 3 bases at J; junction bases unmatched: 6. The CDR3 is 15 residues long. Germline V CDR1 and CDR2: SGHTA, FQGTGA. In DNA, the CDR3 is TGTGCCAGCAGCCCTAGCGGGATCTCAACAGATACGCAGTATTTT. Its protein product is CASSPSGISTDTQYF. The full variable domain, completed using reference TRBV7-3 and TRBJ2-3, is GAGVSQTPSNKVTEKGKYVELRCDPISGHTALYWYRQSLGQGPEFLIYFQGTGAADDSGLPNDRFFAVRPEGSVSTLKIQRTERGDSAVYLCASSPSGISTDTQYFGPGTRLTVL.

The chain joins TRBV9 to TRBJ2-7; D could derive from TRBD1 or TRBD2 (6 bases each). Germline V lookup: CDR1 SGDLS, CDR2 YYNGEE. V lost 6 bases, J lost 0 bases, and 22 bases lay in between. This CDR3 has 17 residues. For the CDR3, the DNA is TGTGCCAGCACCGTCGGCGTGGGGGGCTGGGACTCCTACGAGCAGTACTTC. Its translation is CASTVGVGGWDSYEQYF.